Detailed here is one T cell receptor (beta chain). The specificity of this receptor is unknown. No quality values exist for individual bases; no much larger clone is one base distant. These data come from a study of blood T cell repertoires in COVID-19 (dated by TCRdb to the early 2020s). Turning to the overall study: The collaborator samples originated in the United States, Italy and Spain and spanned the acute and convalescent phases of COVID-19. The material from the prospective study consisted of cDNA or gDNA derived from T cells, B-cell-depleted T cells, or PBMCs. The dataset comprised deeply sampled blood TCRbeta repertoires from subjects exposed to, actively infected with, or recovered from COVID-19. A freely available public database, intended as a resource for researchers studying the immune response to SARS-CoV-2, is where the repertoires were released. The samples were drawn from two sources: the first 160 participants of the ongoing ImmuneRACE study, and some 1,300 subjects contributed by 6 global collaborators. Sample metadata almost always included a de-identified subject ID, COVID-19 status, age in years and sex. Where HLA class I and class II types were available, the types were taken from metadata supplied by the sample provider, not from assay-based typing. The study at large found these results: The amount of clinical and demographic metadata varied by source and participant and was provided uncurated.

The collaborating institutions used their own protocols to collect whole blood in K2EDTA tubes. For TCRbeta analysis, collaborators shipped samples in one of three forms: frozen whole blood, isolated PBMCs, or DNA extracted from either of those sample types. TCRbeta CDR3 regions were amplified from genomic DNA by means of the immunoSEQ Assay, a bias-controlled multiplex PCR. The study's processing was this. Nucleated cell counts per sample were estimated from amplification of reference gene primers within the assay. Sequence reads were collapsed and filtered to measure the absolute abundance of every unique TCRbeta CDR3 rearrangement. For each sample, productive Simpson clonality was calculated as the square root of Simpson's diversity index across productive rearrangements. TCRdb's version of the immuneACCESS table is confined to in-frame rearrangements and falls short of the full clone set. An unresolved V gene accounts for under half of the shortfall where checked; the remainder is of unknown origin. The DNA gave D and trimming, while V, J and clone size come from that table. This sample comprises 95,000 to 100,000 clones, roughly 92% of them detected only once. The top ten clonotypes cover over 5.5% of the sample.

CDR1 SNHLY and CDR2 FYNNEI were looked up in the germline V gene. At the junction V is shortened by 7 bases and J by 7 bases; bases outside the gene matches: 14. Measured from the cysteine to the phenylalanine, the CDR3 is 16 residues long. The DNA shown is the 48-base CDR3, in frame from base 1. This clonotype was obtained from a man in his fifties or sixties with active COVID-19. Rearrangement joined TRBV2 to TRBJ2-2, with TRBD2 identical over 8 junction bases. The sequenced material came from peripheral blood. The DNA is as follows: TGTGCCAGCAAAAGCGGGAGCGGTATCTGGAACGGGGAGCTGTTTTTT. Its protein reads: CASKSGSGIWNGELFF.